This TCR beta chain was captured in a study of CD8+ T cells in alopecia areata. On this clone itself: Its antigen is as yet unknown.

The sequencing template was cDNA reverse transcribed from extracted RNA. Libraries were prepared by immunoSEQ multiplex PCR; TCRdb keeps only in-frame clonotypes and omits some of them. The sample records around 70,000 clones, approximately 29% being singletons. This CDR3 has 16 residues. Losses at the gene ends were 0 bases for V and 4 bases for J; bases not matched to a gene: 8. Germline values: CDR1 SQVTM, CDR2 ANQGSEA. Sample treatment: oral pan-JAK inhibitor, 5-10 mg twice daily. Peripheral blood and lesional scalp punch biopsies came from alopecia areata patients. Study results and limitations: The presence of one nonresponder keeps the tie between baseline CD8+ expansion and response uncertain.

The sample was CD8+ T cells sorted from blood, taken at week 4, from a patient treated with tofacitinib. The TCR sequence derives from a human donor with alopecia areata. The V and J genes are TRBV29-1 and TRBJ2-7; 11 positions agree with TRBD2. The CDR3 here is CSVEDPTSGRRYEQYF. The CDR3 bases are TGCAGCGTTGAAGACCCTACTAGCGGGAGAAGGTACGAGCAGTACTTC.